These 19 T cell receptor beta chains originate from one sample sequenced in a study of blood T cell repertoires in COVID-19. Data came from immunoSEQ multiplex PCR; TCRdb stores just in-frame clones and leaves some out. The sample consists of 220,000 or so clones, approximately 82% of them appearing once. The sequencing sample was made of peripheral blood. The receptors come from an elderly woman with acute or convalescent COVID-19.

The chain employs TRBV2 and TRBJ2-2; 7 bases map to TRBD2. CDR3 size: 13 residues. The germline gives CDR1 SNHLY, CDR2 FYNNEI. V lost 10 bases and J lost 5; bases outside the gene matches: 7. The CDR3 loop reads CATLGGGTGELFF. The CDR3 nucleotides read TGTGCCACCTTGGGGGGAGGGACCGGGGAGCTGTTTTTT.

The chain joins TRBV9 to TRBJ1-2, with no clear D. This CDR3 comprises 16 residues. Trimming took off 0 bases at V and 3 bases at J, with 15 bases between the two ends. The V gene's germline CDR1 is SGDLS and CDR2 YYNGEE. Here the CDR3 reads CASSVAVSPADYGYTF. CDR3 sequence (DNA): TGTGCCAGCAGCGTAGCCGTTTCACCTGCGGACTATGGCTACACCTTC. The full variable domain, with the rest looked up from reference TRBV9 and TRBJ1-2, is DSGVTQTPKHLITATGQRVTLRCSPRSGDLSVYWYQQSLDQGLQFLIQYYNGEERAKGNILERFSAQQFPDLHSELNLSSLELGDSALYFCASSVAVSPADYGYTFGSGTRLTVV.

The J gene is TRBJ2-6, the V gene TRBV18, with TRBD1 matching 8 bases. CDR1 KGHSH and CDR2 LQKENI come from the germline V gene. V shed 3 bases and J 1 base; nucleotides not matched to a gene: 5. The CDR3 length is 17 residues. CDR3 coding DNA: TGTGCCAGCTCACCCGAGACAGGGGCATCTGGGGCCAACGTCCTGACTTTC. Translated: CASSPETGASGANVLTF.

J is TRBJ1-1 and V is TRBV3-1 (or the pseudogene TRBV3-2); 7 nucleotides agree with TRBD1. This CDR3 has 12 residues. CDR1 LGHDT and CDR2 YNNKEL come from the germline V gene (reference sequence). Losses at the gene ends were 8 bases for V and 7 bases for J; bases not matched to a gene: 7. The CDR3 nucleotides are TGTGCCAGCTCCCACAGGGGATTTGAAGCTTTCTTT. Translating gives CASSHRGFEAFF.

This clone has at least ten counts. The chain links TRBV19 to TRBJ1-1; TRBD1 matches 7 bases. CDR3 length: 13 residues. The V gene's germline CDR1 is LNHDA and CDR2 SQIVND (reference sequence). Trimming took 5 bases from V and 4 from J; bases not matched to a gene: 4. CDR3 sequence: CASSRRGLTEAFF. CDR3 bases: TGTGCCAGTAGTCGAAGGGGGCTCACTGAAGCTTTCTTT.

CDR3 coding DNA: TGTGCCAGCAGGGATTCCTGGACAGACTATGGCTACACCTTC. This translates into CASRDSWTDYGYTF. The rearrangement uses TRBV2 and TRBJ1-2; perhaps TRBD1 as D (6 bases). CDR3 length equals 14 residues. Germline V gives CDR1 SNHLY, CDR2 FYNNEI. With 6 bases removed from V and 3 bases from J, the gap between germline ends came to 14 bases.

Of note for this clone: Other DNA variants within this sample encode the same CDR3. V and J are TRBV6-1 and TRBJ1-2; D unclear. Trimming left V 1 base short and J 1 base short, with 4 bases between. This CDR3 has 13 residues. The germline gives CDR1 MNHNS, CDR2 SASEGT. The CDR3 DNA reads as TGTGCCAGCAGTGAAGACAGTAACTATGGCTACACCTTC. Protein: CASSEDSNYGYTF.

The chain carries TRBV4-1 and TRBJ1-1; D might be TRBD1 (5 bases). V was pared by 8 bases and J by 7 bases, with 20 bases between. This CDR3 region has 14 residues. Looked up from germline, CDR1 is MGHRA and CDR2 is YSYEKL. CDR3 sequence (DNA): TGCGCCAGCCGTAAGGGGCCTGGCGTTATTGAAGCTTTCTTT. Its protein product is CASRKGPGVIEAFF.

The genes are TRBV7-7 and TRBJ2-5; 8 bases align to TRBD1. Per germline, CDR1 SSHAT and CDR2 FNYEAQ (reference sequence). CDR3 length equals 14 residues. After removal of 1 base from V and 6 bases from J, the junction contained 4 bases not matched to a gene. CDR3: CASSLGRTGKTQYF. The CDR3 bases are TGTGCCAGCAGCTTAGGCCGGACAGGGAAGACCCAGTACTTC.

The chain has TRBV7-9 and TRBJ1-6, with 8 bases aligning to TRBD1. Germline CDR1 and CDR2: SEHNR and FQNEAQ (reference sequence). Unmatched junction bases numbered 7, after V lost 5 bases and J lost 7 bases. The CDR3 totals 15 residues. The CDR3 DNA reads as TGTGCCAGCAGCCGAACAGGGGGTGAAAATTCACCCCTCCACTTT. Encoded protein: CASSRTGGENSPLHF.

V usage is TRBV27 and J usage is TRBJ2-7; D is perhaps TRBD1 (6 bases). CDR3 length: 12 amino acids. Trimming removed 9 bases at V and 4 bases at J, with 13 bases between. CDR1 MNHEY and CDR2 SMNVEV come from the germline V gene (reference sequence). CDR3 residues: CASNRGGYEQYF. CDR3 bases: TGTGCCAGTAACAGAGGGGGTTACGAGCAGTACTTC.

The chain joins TRBV19 to TRBJ2-1; 12 nucleotides align to TRBD2. Trimming cost V 7 bases and J 0 bases; bases outside gene matches: 7. Looked up from germline, CDR1 is LNHDA and CDR2 is SQIVND (reference sequence). The CDR3 runs 17 residues. DNA for the CDR3: TGTGCCAGTACCGGACTAGCGGGGACTGTCTCCTACAATGAGCAGTTCTTC. It specifies CASTGLAGTVSYNEQFF.

This sequence joins TRBV7-9 and TRBJ1-2, with a possible D match to TRBD1 (6 bases). Trimming shortened V by 5 bases and J by 3 bases, and 16 bases separated the two germline ends. The CDR3 consists of 15 residues. From germline, CDR1 is SEHNR and CDR2 FQNEAQ (reference sequence). The chain's CDR3 is CASSRATGHHYGYTF. For the CDR3, the DNA is TGTGCCAGCAGCCGCGCTACGGGACACCACTATGGCTACACCTTC.

The chain has TRBV7-9 and TRBJ1-1; a weak D match, TRBD1 (6 bases). The CDR3 covers 15 residues. V dropped 5 bases and J dropped 1 base, with 14 bases sitting between them. The germline gives CDR1 SEHNR, CDR2 FQNEAQ (reference sequence). Written as DNA, the CDR3 is TGTGCCAGCAGCCCACACAGGGACGGGAACACTGAAGCTTTCTTT. Translation: CASSPHRDGNTEAFF.

V usage is TRBV9 and J usage is TRBJ1-5; the D is unclear. The V end was cut by 2 bases, the J end by 4 bases, with 7 bases between. The CDR3 spans 13 residues. CDR1 is SGDLS and CDR2 is YYNGEE in the germline V gene. In nucleotides, the CDR3 is TGTGCCAGCAGCGTGGGGAGGAATCAGCCCCAGCATTTT. This translates into CASSVGRNQPQHF.

In this sample, this clone turned up once. V usage is TRBV19 and J usage is TRBJ2-3; D not resolved. This CDR3 contains 13 residues. Germline V lookup: CDR1 LNHDA, CDR2 SQIVND (reference sequence). Trimming took off 0 bases at V and 4 bases at J, with 5 bases between the two ends. CDR3 in DNA: TGTGCCAGTAGTATAGATCGTTCAGATACGCAGTATTTT. Amino acids: CASSIDRSDTQYF.

This clone was seen more than once but under ten times. The CDR3 sequence: CASSRGTSVLNEQFF. The CDR3 region has the DNA TGTGCCAGCAGCCGGGGGACTAGCGTTCTCAATGAGCAGTTCTTC. The chain uses TRBV3-1 (or the pseudogene TRBV3-2) and TRBJ2-1, with 10 bases matching TRBD2. The CDR3 spans 15 residues. With 4 bases clipped from V and 6 bases from J, the junction kept 6 bases outside the gene matches. In germline, CDR1 is LGHDT, CDR2 YNNKEL (reference sequence).

The chain links TRBV15 to TRBJ1-4, with D perhaps TRBD1 (5 bases). The length of the CDR3 is 15 residues. Germline CDR1 reads LNHNV; CDR2 reads YYDKDF (reference sequence). V was pared by 0 bases and J by 2 bases, with 7 bases between. The CDR3 protein is CATSRDKGTNEKLFF. The CDR3 DNA sequence: TGTGCCACCAGCAGAGATAAGGGGACTAATGAAAAACTGTTTTTT.

J is TRBJ1-2 and V is TRBV24-1, with 10 bases identical to TRBD1. V lost 3 bases, J lost 4 bases, and 7 bases stayed unmatched. The CDR3 covers 16 residues. Germline CDR1 and CDR2: KGHDR and SFDVKD. The CDR3 DNA reads as TGTGCCACCAGTGATGCGGGACAGGGGATCGGCTATGGCTACACCTTC. This sequence encodes CATSDAGQGIGYGYTF.